A few counts support the clone carrying this TCR beta chain. Its antigen is unknown. The library had UMIs added by 3' ligation of an oligonucleotide to TCR cDNA. RNA was extracted from over 2 ml of whole blood of healthy adults. Cells were not sorted; total RNA input targeted about 1 to 1000 ng. The junction had 9 bases not matched to a gene; V was cut back by 7 bases and J by 3 bases. The germline V gene has CDR1 LGHNT and CDR2 FRNRAP. The CDR3 runs to 14 residues. Ligated cDNA underwent four rounds of PCR with nested alpha and beta constant region primers and SP2. Blood and skin TCR RNA was reverse transcribed with alpha and beta constant primers. From the 5' RACE reads, TCRdb called clonotypes with MiXCR, one entry per CDR3 protein. The data contain roughly 56,000 distinct CDR3 sequences, 7.2% of them singletons. This entry comes from a study of naive and memory T cell subsets. Regarding the study as a whole: TCR transcript changes with activation or differentiation may affect this RNA method.

The receptor was isolated from a male donor in good health. The V and J genes are TRBV12-5 and TRBJ2-7; TRBD2 aligns across 7 bases. The CDR3, as DNA: TGTGCTAGTGCCCTCGAGGGAGGGATCTACGAGCAGTACTTC. Encoded protein: CASALEGGIYEQYF.